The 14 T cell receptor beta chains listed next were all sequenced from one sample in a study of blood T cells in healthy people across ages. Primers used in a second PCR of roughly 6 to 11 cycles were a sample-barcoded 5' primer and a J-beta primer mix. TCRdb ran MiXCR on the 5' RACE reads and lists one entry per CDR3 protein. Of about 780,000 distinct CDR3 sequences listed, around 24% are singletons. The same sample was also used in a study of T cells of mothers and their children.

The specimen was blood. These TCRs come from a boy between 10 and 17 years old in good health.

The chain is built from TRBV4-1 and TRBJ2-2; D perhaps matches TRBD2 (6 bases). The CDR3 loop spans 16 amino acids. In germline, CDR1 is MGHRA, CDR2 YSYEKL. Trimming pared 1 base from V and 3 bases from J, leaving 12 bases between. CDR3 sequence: CASSQGARDYTGELFF. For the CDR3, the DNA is TGCGCCAGCAGCCAAGGTGCCAGGGACTACACCGGGGAGCTGTTTTTT.

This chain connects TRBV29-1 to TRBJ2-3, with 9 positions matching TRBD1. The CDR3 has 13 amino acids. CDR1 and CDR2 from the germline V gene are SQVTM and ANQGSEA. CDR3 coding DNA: TGCGGCGCTAGACAGGGGGAAACAGATACGCAGTATTTT. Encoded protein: CGARQGETDTQYF.

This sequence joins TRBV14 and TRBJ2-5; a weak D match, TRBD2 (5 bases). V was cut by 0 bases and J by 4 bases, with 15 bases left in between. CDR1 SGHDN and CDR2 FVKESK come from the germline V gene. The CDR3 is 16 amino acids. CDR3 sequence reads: CASSQDRPDYLETQYF. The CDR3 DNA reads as TGTGCCAGCAGCCAAGATCGCCCTGACTATTTAGAGACCCAGTACTTC.

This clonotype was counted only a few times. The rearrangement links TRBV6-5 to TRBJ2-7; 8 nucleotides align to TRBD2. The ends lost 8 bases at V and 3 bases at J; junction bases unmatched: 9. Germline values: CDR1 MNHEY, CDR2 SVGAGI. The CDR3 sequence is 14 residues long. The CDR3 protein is CASGRGRGDYEQYF. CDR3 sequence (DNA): TGTGCCAGCGGGCGAGGGCGGGGGGACTACGAGCAGTACTTC.

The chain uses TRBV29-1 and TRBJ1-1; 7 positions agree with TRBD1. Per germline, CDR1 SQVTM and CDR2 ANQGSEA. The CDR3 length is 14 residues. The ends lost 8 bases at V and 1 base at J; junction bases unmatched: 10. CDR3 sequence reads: CSSLGQEPNTEAFF. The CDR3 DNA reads TGCAGCTCACTCGGACAGGAGCCGAACACTGAAGCTTTCTTT.

In nucleotides, the CDR3 is TGCAGTGCTTTACAGCCGTATAGCAATCAGCCCCAGCATTTT. This codes for CSALQPYSNQPQHF. The chain joins TRBV20-1 to TRBJ1-5; D call uncertain. CDR1 is DFQATT, CDR2 SNEGSKA, per germline (reference sequence). The CDR3 is 14 residues long. The V end lost 5 bases, the J end lost 0 bases, and 11 bases lay between the germline ends.

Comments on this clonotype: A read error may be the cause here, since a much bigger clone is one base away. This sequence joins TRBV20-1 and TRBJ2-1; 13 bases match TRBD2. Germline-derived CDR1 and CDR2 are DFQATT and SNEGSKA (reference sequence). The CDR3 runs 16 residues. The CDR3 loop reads CSAKFETSGGLGERFF. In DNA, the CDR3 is TGCAGTGCTAAGTTCGAGACTAGCGGGGGGTTGGGTGAGCGGTTCTTC.

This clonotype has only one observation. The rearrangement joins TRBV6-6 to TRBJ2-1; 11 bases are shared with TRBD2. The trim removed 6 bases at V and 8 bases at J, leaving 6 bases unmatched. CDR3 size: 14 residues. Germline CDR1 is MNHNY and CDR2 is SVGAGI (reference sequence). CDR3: CASRTSGRQYEQFF. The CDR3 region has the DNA TGTGCCAGCAGAACTAGCGGGAGACAATATGAGCAGTTCTTC.

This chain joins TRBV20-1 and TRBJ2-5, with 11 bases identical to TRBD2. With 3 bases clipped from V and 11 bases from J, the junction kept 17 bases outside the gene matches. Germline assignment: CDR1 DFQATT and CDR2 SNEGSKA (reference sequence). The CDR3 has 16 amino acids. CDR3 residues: CSARSPGTSGATGQYF. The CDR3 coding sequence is TGCAGTGCTAGGAGTCCCGGGACTAGCGGAGCCACCGGGCAGTACTTC.

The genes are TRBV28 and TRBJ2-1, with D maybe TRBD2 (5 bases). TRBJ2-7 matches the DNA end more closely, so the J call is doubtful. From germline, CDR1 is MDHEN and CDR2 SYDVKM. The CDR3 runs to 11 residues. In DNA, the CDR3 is TGTGCCAGCAGTGGCGGGCGGCGGCAGTACTTC. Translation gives CASSGGRRQYF.

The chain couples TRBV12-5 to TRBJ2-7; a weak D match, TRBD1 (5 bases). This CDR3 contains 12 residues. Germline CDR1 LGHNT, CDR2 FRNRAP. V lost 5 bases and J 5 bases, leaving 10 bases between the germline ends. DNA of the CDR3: TGTGCTAGTGGTCTAGGGGAACACGAGCAGTACTTC. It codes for CASGLGEHEQYF. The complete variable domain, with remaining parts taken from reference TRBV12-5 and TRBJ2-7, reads DARVTQTPRHKVTEMGQEVTMRCQPILGHNTVFWYRQTMMQGLELLAYFRNRAPLDDSGMPKDRFSAEMPDATLATLKIQPSEPRDSAVYFCASGLGEHEQYFGPGTRLTVT.

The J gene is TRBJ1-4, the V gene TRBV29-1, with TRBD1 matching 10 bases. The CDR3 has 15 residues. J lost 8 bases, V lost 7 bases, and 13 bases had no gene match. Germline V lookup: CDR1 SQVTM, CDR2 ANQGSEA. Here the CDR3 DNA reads TGCAGCGCATCCCGACCGGGACAGGGGAGGGAAAAACTGTTTTTT. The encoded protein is CSASRPGQGREKLFF. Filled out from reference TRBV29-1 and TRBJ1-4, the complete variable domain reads SAVISQKPSRDICQRGTSLTIQCQVDSQVTMMFWYRQQPGQSLTLIATANQGSEATYESGFVIDKFPISRPNLTFSTLTVSNMSPEDSSIYLCSASRPGQGREKLFFGSGTQLSVL.

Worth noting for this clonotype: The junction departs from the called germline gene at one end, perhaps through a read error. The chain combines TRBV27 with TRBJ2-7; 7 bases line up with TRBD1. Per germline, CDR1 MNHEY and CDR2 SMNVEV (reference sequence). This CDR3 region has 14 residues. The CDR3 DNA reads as TGTGCTAGCAGTCAGCAGGGGGACCCCTACGAGCAGTACTTC. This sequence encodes CASSQQGDPYEQYF.

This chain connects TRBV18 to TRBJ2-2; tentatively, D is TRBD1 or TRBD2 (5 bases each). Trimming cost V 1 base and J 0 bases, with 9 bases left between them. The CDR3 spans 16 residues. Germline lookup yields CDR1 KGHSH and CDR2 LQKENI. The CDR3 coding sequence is TGTGCCAGCTCACCACGCAGGGAGCCGAACACCGGGGAGCTGTTTTTT. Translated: CASSPRREPNTGELFF. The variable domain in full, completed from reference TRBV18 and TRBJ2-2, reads NAGVMQNPRHLVRRRGQEARLRCSPMKGHSHVYWYRQLPEEGLKFMVYLQKENIIDESGMPKERFSAEFPKEGPSILRIQQVVRGDSAAYFCASSPRREPNTGELFFGEGSRLTVL.